These 10 T cell receptor beta chains came from one sample sequenced in a study of shared clonotypes between healthy human individuals. Using immunoSEQ multiplex PCR, the repertoire was profiled, and TCRdb retains in-frame clones only, with some absent. The sample records 950,000 to 1,300,000 clones, roughly 70% being singletons. The sequencing sample was made of memory CD4+ T cells sorted from blood. Subset of the sample: CD45RA-negative fraction. These receptors were taken from a young man in good health.

This clone turned up a few times. The V gene is TRBV19, the J gene TRBJ2-6; perhaps TRBD2 as D (6 bases). Germline values: CDR1 LNHDA, CDR2 SQIVND (reference sequence). This CDR3 is 15 amino acids long. V lost 4 bases and J lost 5, with 12 bases in between. CDR3 sequence (DNA): TGTGCCAGTAGTACCTCAGGAGGGAGGGCCAACGTCCTGACTTTC. As protein: CASSTSGGRANVLTF.

This chain joins TRBV6-1 and TRBJ2-7; D tentatively reads TRBD1 or TRBD2 (5 bases each). V was trimmed by 10 bases and J by 0 bases, leaving 10 bases between them. The CDR3 is 12 amino acids. The germline V gene encodes CDR1 MNHNS and CDR2 SASEGT. Here the CDR3 reads CATGTASYEQYF. The CDR3 DNA reads as TGTGCCACCGGGACGGCCTCCTACGAGCAGTACTTC.

The rearrangement links TRBV2 to TRBJ2-3; no clear D. Per germline, CDR1 SNHLY and CDR2 FYNNEI. Trimming took off 3 bases at V and 1 base at J, with 5 bases between the two ends. This CDR3 region has 13 residues. The CDR3 here is CASSDWRTDTQYF. The CDR3 DNA reads TGTGCCAGCAGTGACTGGCGCACAGATACGCAGTATTTT.

The chain's CDR3 is CASSLGYYRGRGHSNQPQHF. The CDR3 DNA is TGTGCCAGCAGCCTGGGCTATTACAGGGGGCGTGGGCATAGCAATCAGCCCCAGCATTTT. V gene TRBV11-3 combines with J gene TRBJ1-5, with 9 nucleotides matching TRBD1. The CDR3 has 20 amino acids. CDR1 is SGHNT, CDR2 YENEEA, per germline. The J segment lost 0 bases and the V segment lost 5 bases, leaving 17 bases of the junction unmatched.

This clone was recorded once. The genes are TRBV18 and TRBJ2-1; no definite D call. CDR3 length: 14 residues. The germline V and J ends were trimmed by 3 bases and 0 bases, with 6 bases remaining between them. CDR1 is KGHSH and CDR2 is LQKENI in the germline V gene. The CDR3 protein is CASSPAGSYNEQFF. CDR3 nucleotide sequence: TGTGCCAGCTCACCGGCCGGCTCCTACAATGAGCAGTTCTTC.

The sample holds one count of this clone. This chain connects TRBV6-1 to TRBJ2-1; 8 nucleotides align to TRBD2. This CDR3 is 13 amino acids long. Germline-derived CDR1 and CDR2 are MNHNS and SASEGT. The trim removed 6 bases at V and 7 bases at J, leaving 5 bases unmatched. The CDR3 coding sequence is TGTGCCAGCAGGATAGCGGGGAATAATGAGCAGTTCTTC. This codes for CASRIAGNNEQFF.

The chain combines TRBV29-1 with TRBJ2-7; D could derive from TRBD1 or TRBD2 (6 bases each). V lost 7 bases to trimming and J lost 3 bases, with 13 bases between them. The CDR3 extends over 12 amino acids. Looked up from germline, CDR1 is SQVTM and CDR2 is ANQGSEA. The CDR3 DNA reads as TGCAGCGCCGGTGGAGGGGGCTACGAGCAGTACTTC. Its translation: CSAGGGGYEQYF.

Only a few counts were recorded for this clone. This chain joins TRBV7-8 and TRBJ2-1; TRBD1 matches at 7 bases. Germline CDR1 and CDR2: SGHVS and FQNEAQ. The CDR3 loop spans 14 amino acids. Losses at the gene ends were 5 bases for V and 3 bases for J; bases not matched to a gene: 4. The CDR3 loop is CASSPWTGYNEQFF. As DNA, the CDR3 is TGTGCCAGCAGCCCTTGGACAGGCTACAATGAGCAGTTCTTC.

This chain connects TRBV18 to TRBJ2-5; D not certain. The germline CDR1 and CDR2 sequences are KGHSH and LQKENI. V lost 3 bases to trimming and J lost 0 bases, with 5 bases between them. The CDR3 consists of 13 residues. The CDR3 reads CASSPKNQETQYF. As DNA, the CDR3 is TGTGCCAGCTCACCTAAGAACCAAGAGACCCAGTACTTC.

This clone was picked up a small number of times. The rearrangement links TRBV5-4 to TRBJ2-1, with 9 bases matching TRBD1. The ends lost 4 bases at V and 7 bases at J; junction bases unmatched: 12. Germline V gives CDR1 SGHNT, CDR2 YYREEE (reference sequence). There are 16 residues in the CDR3. The CDR3 DNA follows: TGTGCCAGCAGCCCCCCCGGGACAGGGAGGTTAAATGAGCAGTTCTTC. It codes for CASSPPGTGRLNEQFF.